One sample yielded the 23 T cell receptor beta chains listed below, sequenced in a study of T cells in Graves' hyperthyroidism and ophthalmopathy. RNA transcripts yielded amplified TCR beta CDR3 regions. The TCR CDR3 first-round RT-PCR relied on the HTBI primer set. TCRdb used MiXCR to reprocess the multiplex PCR reads, holding one entry per CDR3 protein. This sample has hundreds of thousands of distinct CDR3 sequences, with about 14% found just once. Material for sequencing was blood. The receptors were sampled from a woman aged 45-60 years with Graves' ophthalmopathy.

Many counts were recorded for this clonotype. The chain recombines TRBV3-1 with TRBJ1-2; the D is unclear. From germline, CDR1 is LGHDT and CDR2 YNNKEL (reference sequence). The CDR3 loop spans 16 amino acids. V was cut by 3 bases and J by 2 bases, with 16 bases left in between. The CDR3 here is CASSQWTLQRNYGYTF. The CDR3 DNA follows: TGTGCCAGCAGCCAGTGGACCCTCCAAAGAAACTATGGCTACACCTTC.

This clonotype was recorded many times. CDR3: CASAQGQGGYGYTF. In nucleotides, the CDR3 is TGCGCCAGCGCCCAAGGACAGGGTGGCTATGGCTACACCTTC. The chain uses TRBV5-1 and TRBJ1-2; 8 positions agree with TRBD1. The CDR3 has 14 amino acids. V was clipped by 7 bases and J by 4 bases; unmatched bases: 9. The germline gives CDR1 SGHRS, CDR2 YFSETQ.

This clonotype was detected a few times. This chain connects TRBV20-1 to TRBJ2-3; TRBD2 might be the D (5 bases). This CDR3 is built from 11 residues. The germline CDR1 and CDR2 sequences are DFQATT and SNEGSKA (reference sequence). The V gene lost 3 bases and the J gene lost 8 bases, with 9 bases spanning the gap. Here the CDR3 DNA reads TGCAGTGCTAGTTTTGAGGGTACGCAGTATTTT. Protein product: CSASFEGTQYF.

V gene TRBV30 combines with J gene TRBJ2-5, with 7 bases fitting TRBD2. V lost 1 base to trimming and J lost 5 bases; unmatched junction nucleotides: 7. Per germline, CDR1 GTSNPN and CDR2 SVGIG (reference sequence). This CDR3 is built from 14 residues. The CDR3 sequence is CAWSGGRGVETQYF. The CDR3 coding sequence is TGTGCCTGGAGTGGGGGGAGGGGCGTGGAGACCCAGTACTTC.

The V gene is TRBV3-1, the J gene TRBJ2-1; D possibly corresponds to TRBD2 (5 bases). Looked up from germline, CDR1 is LGHDT and CDR2 is YNNKEL (reference sequence). This CDR3 has 14 residues. Trimming removed 3 bases at V and 6 bases at J, with 12 bases between. The CDR3 DNA sequence: TGTGCCAGCAGCCACACCGGGGAGAGCAATGAGCAGTTCTTC. Its protein is CASSHTGESNEQFF.

A few counts support this clonotype. The rearrangement links TRBV27 to TRBJ1-3; 7 nucleotides agree with TRBD1. Germline lookup yields CDR1 MNHEY and CDR2 SMNVEV (reference sequence). The CDR3 length is 15 residues. The trim removed 6 bases at V and 0 bases at J, leaving 5 bases unmatched. CDR3 loop: CASRSGQRSGNTIYF. CDR3 DNA sequence: TGTGCCAGCAGGTCGGGACAGCGCTCTGGAAACACCATATATTTT.

For this clonotype: A much larger clone sits a single nucleotide away, making a read error possible. This chain joins TRBV7-3 and TRBJ2-1, with 7 nucleotides matching TRBD2. Germline assignment: CDR1 SGHTA and CDR2 FQGTGA. The V gene end was trimmed by 2 bases and the J gene end by 3 bases; junction bases not matched to a gene: 4. The CDR3 spans 15 residues. The CDR3 DNA follows: TGTGCCAGCAGCTTAGAGCCTAGCGGCTACAATGAGCAGTTCTTC. It is translated as CASSLEPSGYNEQFF.

This clonotype was detected many times. The gene calls are TRBV28 and TRBJ2-1, with no clear D. V was pared by 7 bases and J by 5 bases, with 6 bases between. The CDR3 totals 11 residues. Germline V gene sequence: CDR1 MDHEN, CDR2 SYDVKM. CDR3 nucleotides: TGTGCCAGCACGGTAAACAATGAGCAGTTCTTC. Protein product: CASTVNNEQFF.

At least ten counts were recorded for this clonotype. The rearrangement joins TRBV28 to TRBJ2-1; 9 nucleotides agree with TRBD2. J was trimmed by 5 bases and V by 4 bases; bases with no gene match: 6. CDR3 length: 15 residues. Germline CDR1 reads MDHEN; CDR2 reads SYDVKM. CDR3 sequence (DNA): TGTGCCAGCAGTTCTGTTAGCGGGAGTAACAATGAGCAGTTCTTC. It specifies CASSSVSGSNNEQFF.

This clonotype was recorded many times. The chain links TRBV5-1 to TRBJ2-1; tentative D call: TRBD2 (6 bases). The CDR3 runs to 16 residues. Trimming removed 1 base from V and 3 bases from J, with 14 bases in between. Germline CDR1 reads SGHRS; CDR2 reads YFSETQ. This CDR3 is CASSLPGLANYNEQFF. The CDR3 bases are TGCGCCAGCAGCTTGCCCGGGCTAGCGAACTACAATGAGCAGTTCTTC.

This clonotype was recorded a few times. The CDR3 loop reads CASSRGLAGGPDNEQFF. CDR3 DNA: TGCGCCAGCAGCAGGGGACTAGCGGGAGGGCCGGACAATGAGCAGTTCTTC. The chain combines TRBV5-1 with TRBJ2-1; TRBD2 matches 16 bases. V dropped 4 bases and J dropped 5; count of bases not matched to a gene: 6. The CDR3 contains 17 residues. The V gene's germline CDR1 is SGHRS and CDR2 YFSETQ.

The table lists this clonotype with a few counts. The rearrangement uses TRBV7-3 and TRBJ1-2, with 10 nucleotides matching TRBD1. Germline V gene data show CDR1 as SGHTA and CDR2 as FQGTGA. The ends lost 0 bases at V and 8 bases at J; junction bases unmatched: 3. This CDR3 region has 14 residues. The CDR3 here is CASSLTGQGEGYTF. In DNA, the CDR3 is TGTGCCAGCAGCTTAACCGGACAGGGGGAAGGCTACACCTTC.

This clonotype was detected many times. V is TRBV5-5 and J is TRBJ1-1; TRBD1 matches 7 bases. The germline gives CDR1 SGHKS, CDR2 YYEKEE (reference sequence). The CDR3 is made up of 15 amino acids. The trim removed 0 bases at V and 10 bases at J, leaving 12 bases unmatched. The CDR3 here is CASSLEPRQGLGAFF. The CDR3 bases are TGTGCCAGCAGCTTGGAACCCCGACAGGGCTTAGGAGCTTTCTTT.

This clonotype was picked up many times. J is TRBJ1-1 and V is TRBV6-1; 7 bases are a match to TRBD1. This CDR3 region has 15 residues. Germline values: CDR1 MNHNS, CDR2 SASEGT. The trim removed 5 bases at V and 4 bases at J, leaving 10 bases unmatched. As DNA, the CDR3 is TGTGCCAGCAGTTCCTTAGGGGGCTGGGGCACTGAAGCTTTCTTT. Its protein is CASSSLGGWGTEAFF.

This clonotype was seen ten or more times. The chain combines TRBV18 with TRBJ1-5; TRBD1 matches 8 bases. CDR1 is KGHSH and CDR2 is LQKENI in the germline V gene. This CDR3 contains 17 residues. With 5 bases clipped from V and 1 base from J, the junction kept 10 bases outside the gene matches. CDR3 sequence reads: CASSSPLWDRSNQPQHF. CDR3 sequence (DNA): TGTGCCAGCTCATCCCCCCTTTGGGACAGGAGCAATCAGCCCCAGCATTTT.

This clonotype was seen repeatedly, ten times or more. V usage is TRBV20-1 and J usage is TRBJ2-1; 15 nucleotides line up with TRBD2. The CDR3 runs 16 residues. Germline assignment: CDR1 DFQATT and CDR2 SNEGSKA (reference sequence). Trimming took 6 bases from V and 6 from J; bases not matched to a gene: 9. The CDR3 region has the DNA TGCAGTGCGAGTGGACTAGCGGGAGGGCCTCTCAATGAGCAGTTCTTC. Its protein is CSASGLAGGPLNEQFF.

This clonotype was counted ten times or more. V gene TRBV12-3 or TRBV12-4 combines with J gene TRBJ1-1, with 8 bases aligning to TRBD1. The J segment lost 2 bases and the V segment lost 2 bases, leaving 10 bases of the junction unmatched. The CDR3 loop spans 17 amino acids. The CDR3 spells CASSLWQGAGGNTEAFF. The CDR3 DNA reads as TGTGCCAGCAGTTTATGGCAGGGGGCGGGGGGAAACACTGAAGCTTTCTTT.

This clonotype was detected many times. The chain employs TRBV12-3 or TRBV12-4 and TRBJ2-1, with no clear D. The V gene lost 6 bases and the J gene lost 2 bases, with 17 bases spanning the gap. The length of the CDR3 is 16 residues. The CDR3 reads CASRWVTESPYNEQFF. For the CDR3, the DNA is TGTGCCAGCAGGTGGGTCACGGAGAGCCCCTACAATGAGCAGTTCTTC.

The sample holds many counts of this clonotype. The chain couples TRBV2 to TRBJ2-5; 11 bases line up with TRBD2. Germline CDR1 SNHLY, CDR2 FYNNEI. The V gene end was trimmed by 4 bases and the J gene end by 5 bases; junction bases not matched to a gene: 9. The CDR3 loop spans 16 amino acids. CDR3 region: CASSGETSGNTETQYF. As DNA, the CDR3 is TGTGCCAGCAGTGGAGAGACTAGCGGGAATACGGAGACCCAGTACTTC.

This clonotype was observed at least ten times. In nucleotides, the CDR3 is TGTGCCAGCAGTCCCCCACAGGGATTTGGGACTGAAGCTTTCTTT. Residues: CASSPPQGFGTEAFF. The chain links TRBV12-3 or TRBV12-4 to TRBJ1-1, with D tentatively TRBD1 (6 bases). V was clipped by 5 bases and J by 5 bases, with 18 bases between them. The CDR3 is 15 residues long.

In its sample, this clonotype was seen many times. The chain employs TRBV11-2 and TRBJ1-1; D uncertain. The CDR3 is made up of 15 amino acids. Trimming left V 2 bases short and J 0 bases short, with 10 bases between. CDR1 is SGHAT and CDR2 is FQNNGV in the germline V gene. CDR3 nucleotide sequence: TGTGCCAGCAGCTTATTCCAGGCAATGAACACTGAAGCTTTCTTT. It yields the protein CASSLFQAMNTEAFF.

This chain joins TRBV7-9 and TRBJ2-2, with 10 positions matching TRBD2. Germline V gene data show CDR1 as SEHNR and CDR2 as FQNEAQ (reference sequence). This CDR3 spans 17 amino acids. J was trimmed by 4 bases and V by 5 bases; bases with no gene match: 10. This chain's CDR3 is CASSTGPLAGLTGELFF. CDR3 coding DNA: TGTGCCAGCAGCACAGGACCACTAGCGGGACTCACCGGGGAGCTGTTTTTT.

The J gene is TRBJ1-4, the V gene TRBV18; 9 nucleotides match TRBD1. The CDR3 sequence is 17 residues long. Germline V gives CDR1 KGHSH, CDR2 LQKENI. J lost 0 bases, V lost 3 bases, and 5 bases had no gene match. The CDR3 DNA reads TGTGCCAGCTCACCCCTGGGACAGGGTTCAACTAATGAAAAACTGTTTTTT. Residues: CASSPLGQGSTNEKLFF. Looking up the rest from reference TRBV18 and TRBJ1-4 gives the full variable domain: NAGVMQNPRHLVRRRGQEARLRCSPMKGHSHVYWYRQLPEEGLKFMVYLQKENIIDESGMPKERFSAEFPKEGPSILRIQQVVRGDSAAYFCASSPLGQGSTNEKLFFGSGTQLSVL.